This entry is about one TCR beta chain. This clonotype was found once. The target of this receptor is not known. Qualities for individual bases were not recorded, and no much larger clone is one base off. One read alone is a weak basis. This specimen comes from a study of CD8 T cells in ankylosing spondylitis (dated 2017 in TCRdb). For the wider study: To find TCR variants linked to disease, the study profiled T cell receptor beta repertoires in ankylosing spondylitis patients and healthy donors. The full study cohort comprised 25 ankylosing spondylitis patients and over 95 healthy donors. Samples of peripheral blood were taken, and for ankylosing spondylitis patients, synovial fluid was collected as well.

CDR1 and CDR2 (SGHAT, FQNNGV) derive from the germline V gene. The junction shows trimming of 5 bases on V and 0 bases on J, plus 11 bases between the germline ends. The CDR3 has 16 amino acids, counting the end cysteine and phenylalanine. Only the CDR3 portion is preserved as DNA: 48 bases, with reading frame beginning at the first base. TCRdb shows the sequencer as Illumina HiSeq 2500. Quantitative 5'-RACE with molecular barcodes was the method used to prepare the TCR beta libraries. As for the original processing: Disease-linked TCR variants were identified with a new computational method built on a probabilistic model of VDJ rearrangement. In TCRdb, the public reads were trimmed at Q25 with fastp and aligned with MiXCR, with productive beta chains retained. Every CDR3 protein is listed once, alongside the most common genes and DNA of its rows. For this entry, the V and J calls and clone size follow TCRdb and not the study's own pipeline. This sample comprises about 240,000 distinct CDR3 sequences, roughly a tenth of them detected only once. The top ten clones comprise roughly 6.8% of the sample.

The investigation overall reported the following: A CD8+ phenotype was shown by the disease-linked clones, which were found at relatively low frequencies in peripheral blood. Some motif variants had previously been reported in the synovial fluid and blood of reactive arthritis patients, which suggests shared mechanisms of disease initiation. A TCR beta motif of about 8 highly homologous amino acid variants appeared characteristic of blood from ankylosing spondylitis patients. According to the report, matched synovial fluid samples from ankylosing spondylitis patients were significantly enriched for the disease-linked clones.

Rearrangement joined TRBV11-2 to TRBJ2-6, with a tentative D gene TRBD2 over 6 matching bases. This TCR was sampled from a male donor with ankylosing spondylitis or in good health (not recorded which). The sample comprised blood, either unsorted or a sorted T cell fraction (not recorded which). The nucleotides are TGTGCCAGCAGCGGGGGGTTTTTCTCTGGGGCCAACGTCCTGACTTTC. Its translation reads: CASSGGFFSGANVLTF.